The TCR beta chain described here comes from a study of T cells in Graves' hyperthyroidism and ophthalmopathy. Background on the study: Peripheral blood was secured at the point of initial diagnosis, before any treatment.

This CDR3 contains 14 residues. Trimming removed 2 bases at V and 4 bases at J, with 11 bases between. Looked up from germline, CDR1 is LGHDT and CDR2 is YNNKEL (reference sequence). This clonotype was observed at least ten times. Its specificity is not known. Amplified TCR beta CDR3 regions derived from RNA transcripts. Carried out on the TCR CDR3, a first-round RT-PCR used the HTBI primer set. One entry per CDR3 protein results from TCRdb running MiXCR on the multiplex PCR reads. The top ten hold 15% to 20% of the sample, which has 400,000 to 500,000 distinct CDR3 sequences, approximately 15% seen once. General study points: Also found in blood were most expanded thyroid clonotypes above 0.001.

This sequence was found in a woman aged 18-29 years with Graves' hyperthyroidism. The V gene is TRBV3-1, the J gene TRBJ1-1; a weak D match, TRBD1 (5 bases). Sequencing was performed on blood. The CDR3 bases are TGTGCCAGCAGCCAAATCAGGGATCTCACTGAAGCTTTCTTT. It yields the protein CASSQIRDLTEAFF.